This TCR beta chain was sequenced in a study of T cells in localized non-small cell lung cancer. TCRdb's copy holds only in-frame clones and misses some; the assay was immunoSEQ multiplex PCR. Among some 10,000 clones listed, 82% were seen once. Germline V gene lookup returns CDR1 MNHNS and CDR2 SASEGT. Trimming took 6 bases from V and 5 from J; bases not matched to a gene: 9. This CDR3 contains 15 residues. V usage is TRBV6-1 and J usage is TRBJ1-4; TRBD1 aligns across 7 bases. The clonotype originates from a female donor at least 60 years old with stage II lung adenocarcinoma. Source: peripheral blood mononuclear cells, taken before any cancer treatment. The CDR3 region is CASSKTGTANEKLFF. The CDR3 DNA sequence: TGTGCCAGCAGCAAAACCGGGACAGCGAATGAAAAACTGTTTTTT.